Listed below are T cell receptor beta chains from one sample, sequenced in a study of blood T cell repertoires in COVID-19. TCRdb's copy holds only in-frame clones and misses some; the assay was immunoSEQ multiplex PCR. The sample holds some 88,000 clones, 85% seen once. Sequencing was done on a sample of peripheral blood. These receptors all stem from a man aged 55 to 70 with acute or convalescent COVID-19. The CDR3 runs from the conserved cysteine through the conserved F or W. The D gene is left open where the match is weak. Only some rows state a clone size, as once, few, many or a class for expanded clones.

j_call: TRBJ2-7
clone_size: -
v_call: TRBV27
d_call: TRBD2
cdr3_aa: CASSRTTSGGPLYEQYF
cdr3_nt: TGTGCCAGCAGCAGAACAACTAGCGGAGGCCCCTTGTACGAGCAGTACTTC

j_call: TRBJ2-1
clone_size: -
v_call: TRBV18
d_call: TRBD2
cdr3_aa: CASSPRPGTSGYNEQFF
cdr3_nt: TGTGCCAGCTCTCCCCGACCCGGGACTAGCGGATACAATGAGCAGTTCTTC

j_call: TRBJ1-6
clone_size: many
v_call: TRBV6-2/TRBV6-3
d_call: -
cdr3_aa: CASSPTGQGNSPLHF
cdr3_nt: TGTGCCAGCAGCCCAACAGGGCAGGGCAATTCACCCCTCCACTTT

j_call: TRBJ1-2
clone_size: -
v_call: TRBV4-3
d_call: TRBD1
cdr3_aa: CASSQGPRQGVFTGYTF
cdr3_nt: TGCGCCAGCAGCCAAGGCCCGAGACAGGGAGTGTTTACGGGCTACACCTTC

j_call: TRBJ2-1
clone_size: -
v_call: TRBV6-5
d_call: -
cdr3_aa: CASMKLRGNEQFF
cdr3_nt: TGTGCCAGCATGAAATTACGGGGCAATGAGCAGTTCTTC

j_call: TRBJ2-3
clone_size: -
v_call: TRBV10-3
d_call: TRBD2
cdr3_aa: CATKTSGSTDTQYF
cdr3_nt: TGTGCCACAAAGACTAGCGGGAGCACAGATACGCAGTATTTT

j_call: TRBJ1-5
clone_size: medium-sized
v_call: TRBV3-1/TRBV3-2
d_call: TRBD1
cdr3_aa: CASSQHPTGGNQPQHF
cdr3_nt: TGTGCCAGCAGCCAACACCCGACAGGGGGCAATCAGCCCCAGCATTTT

j_call: TRBJ1-6
clone_size: few
v_call: TRBV7-2
d_call: TRBD1
cdr3_aa: CASSPWTGGGYSPLHF
cdr3_nt: TGTGCCAGCAGCCCTTGGACAGGGGGCGGGTATTCACCCCTCCACTTT

j_call: TRBJ1-1
clone_size: -
v_call: TRBV6-6
d_call: -
cdr3_aa: CASSHAGGNTEAFF
cdr3_nt: TGTGCCAGCAGTCACGCTGGGGGCAACACTGAAGCTTTCTTT

j_call: TRBJ1-5
clone_size: -
v_call: TRBV2
d_call: -
cdr3_aa: CASSEGAILPQHF
cdr3_nt: TGTGCCAGCAGTGAGGGGGCAATCTTGCCCCAGCATTTT

j_call: TRBJ2-7
clone_size: few
v_call: TRBV27
d_call: -
cdr3_aa: CASHGASYEQYF
cdr3_nt: TGTGCCAGCCATGGAGCATCCTACGAGCAGTACTTC

j_call: TRBJ1-6
clone_size: -
v_call: TRBV28
d_call: TRBD1
cdr3_aa: CASSRTGVNSPLHF
cdr3_nt: TGTGCCAGCAGTCGCACAGGGGTAAATTCACCCCTCCACTTT

j_call: TRBJ2-7
clone_size: -
v_call: TRBV29-1
d_call: TRBD1
cdr3_aa: CSGRDSSYEQYF
cdr3_nt: TGCAGCGGACGGGACAGCTCCTACGAGCAGTACTTC

j_call: TRBJ1-5
clone_size: -
v_call: TRBV12-1
d_call: -
cdr3_aa: CASEGPRINQPQHF
cdr3_nt: TGTGCCAGCGAGGGCCCTCGGATCAATCAGCCCCAGCATTTT

j_call: TRBJ2-7
clone_size: -
v_call: TRBV4-2
d_call: -
cdr3_aa: CASSRNSGSYEQYF
cdr3_nt: TGTGCCAGCAGCCGTAATTCAGGGTCCTACGAGCAGTACTTC

j_call: TRBJ1-4
clone_size: -
v_call: TRBV20-1
d_call: -
cdr3_aa: CSASGSTLFF
cdr3_nt: TGCAGTGCCTCAGGGTCAACGTTGTTTTTT

j_call: TRBJ2-4
clone_size: -
v_call: TRBV11-2
d_call: TRBD1
cdr3_aa: CASSQDRGYIQYF
cdr3_nt: TGTGCCAGCAGCCAGGACAGGGGTTACATTCAGTACTTC

j_call: TRBJ2-3
clone_size: -
v_call: TRBV5-4
d_call: TRBD1
cdr3_aa: CASSPTGVPDTQYF
cdr3_nt: TGTGCCAGCAGCCCTACAGGGGTCCCAGATACGCAGTATTTT

j_call: TRBJ1-2
clone_size: -
v_call: TRBV18
d_call: TRBD1
cdr3_aa: CASSLFPGTDFNYGYTF
cdr3_nt: TGTGCCAGCTCTCTCTTCCCCGGGACAGATTTTAACTATGGCTACACCTTC

j_call: TRBJ2-7
clone_size: -
v_call: TRBV4-3
d_call: -
cdr3_aa: CASSQDLQGGGRGGEQYF
cdr3_nt: TGCGCCAGCAGCCAAGATCTGCAGGGCGGGGGCCGAGGAGGGGAGCAGTACTTC

j_call: TRBJ2-7
clone_size: -
v_call: TRBV5-1
d_call: -
cdr3_aa: CASSLGQDYEQYF
cdr3_nt: TGCGCCAGCAGCTTGGGGCAGGACTACGAGCAGTACTTC

j_call: TRBJ2-7
clone_size: -
v_call: TRBV5-1
d_call: TRBD1
cdr3_aa: CASRAGTGPGEQYF
cdr3_nt: TGCGCCAGCAGAGCCGGGACAGGCCCCGGCGAGCAGTACTTC

j_call: TRBJ1-6
clone_size: -
v_call: TRBV27
d_call: TRBD1
cdr3_aa: CASGTVRGRSPLHF
cdr3_nt: TGTGCCAGCGGGACAGTACGGGGGAGGTCACCCCTCCACTTT

j_call: TRBJ1-2
clone_size: -
v_call: TRBV18
d_call: -
cdr3_aa: CASSPPTRGSVTF
cdr3_nt: TGTGCCAGCTCACCTCCGACAAGGGGGTCCGTCACCTTC

j_call: TRBJ1-4
clone_size: -
v_call: TRBV6-2/TRBV6-3
d_call: -
cdr3_aa: CASSFHRTSREKLFF
cdr3_nt: TGTGCCAGCAGTTTTCACCGCACCTCCCGGGAAAAACTGTTTTTT

j_call: TRBJ2-1
clone_size: -
v_call: TRBV24-1
d_call: TRBD2
cdr3_aa: CATSDLGGGAEEQFF
cdr3_nt: TGTGCCACCAGTGATTTAGGCGGGGGGGCAGAGGAGCAGTTCTTC

j_call: TRBJ2-5
clone_size: -
v_call: TRBV5-5
d_call: TRBD2
cdr3_aa: CASSPSAGGGKTQYF
cdr3_nt: TGTGCCAGCAGCCCATCAGCGGGAGGCGGAAAGACCCAGTACTTC

j_call: TRBJ2-3
clone_size: -
v_call: TRBV11-2
d_call: TRBD1
cdr3_aa: CASSFTGGRGTDTQYF
cdr3_nt: TGTGCCAGCAGCTTCACAGGGGGCCGAGGGACAGATACGCAGTATTTT

j_call: TRBJ2-3
clone_size: few
v_call: TRBV27
d_call: -
cdr3_aa: CASSRGPVTDTQYF
cdr3_nt: TGTGCCAGCAGCAGAGGGCCCGTAACAGATACGCAGTATTTT

j_call: TRBJ1-1
clone_size: -
v_call: TRBV5-1
d_call: TRBD1
cdr3_aa: CASSLVTGTGNTEAFF
cdr3_nt: TGCGCCAGCAGCTTGGTGACCGGGACAGGGAACACTGAAGCTTTCTTT

j_call: TRBJ1-2
clone_size: -
v_call: TRBV7-9
d_call: TRBD1
cdr3_aa: CASSLAMAGGEGYTF
cdr3_nt: TGTGCCAGCAGCTTAGCGATGGCAGGGGGTGAAGGCTACACCTTC

j_call: TRBJ2-1
clone_size: -
v_call: TRBV6-1
d_call: -
cdr3_aa: CASSEDWVRRSSYNEQFF
cdr3_nt: TGTGCCAGCAGTGAAGATTGGGTCCGTCGGAGCTCCTACAATGAGCAGTTCTTC

j_call: TRBJ2-3
clone_size: once
v_call: TRBV4-1
d_call: TRBD1
cdr3_aa: CASSQDRQGALSTDTQYF
cdr3_nt: TGCGCCAGCAGCCAAGATAGGCAGGGGGCGCTTAGCACAGATACGCAGTATTTT

j_call: TRBJ2-7
clone_size: -
v_call: TRBV5-6
d_call: TRBD1
cdr3_aa: CASSSTGWPAYEQYF
cdr3_nt: TGTGCCAGCAGTTCGACAGGGTGGCCCGCCTACGAGCAGTACTTC

j_call: TRBJ1-2
clone_size: -
v_call: TRBV6-5
d_call: TRBD1
cdr3_aa: CASSTPRDRGNGYTF
cdr3_nt: TGTGCCAGCAGTACCCCCCGGGACAGGGGAAATGGCTACACCTTC

j_call: TRBJ2-2
clone_size: -
v_call: TRBV12-5
d_call: TRBD2
cdr3_aa: CASGLEGRGLAGELFF
cdr3_nt: TGTGCTAGTGGTTTGGAAGGGCGGGGGTTAGCCGGGGAGCTGTTTTTT

j_call: TRBJ2-2
clone_size: once
v_call: TRBV6-1
d_call: -
cdr3_aa: CASSESGGGDGRELFF
cdr3_nt: TGTGCCAGCAGTGAATCGGGCGGGGGCGACGGCCGGGAGCTGTTTTTT

j_call: TRBJ2-1
clone_size: few
v_call: TRBV10-3
d_call: -
cdr3_aa: CAIRLANEQFF
cdr3_nt: TGTGCCATCAGGCTAGCCAATGAGCAGTTCTTC

j_call: TRBJ2-5
clone_size: -
v_call: TRBV30
d_call: TRBD1
cdr3_aa: CAWGTGGWETQYF
cdr3_nt: TGTGCCTGGGGGACAGGGGGCTGGGAGACCCAGTACTTC

j_call: TRBJ2-1
clone_size: once
v_call: TRBV7-9
d_call: -
cdr3_aa: CASSSSWRSQNEQFF
cdr3_nt: TGTGCCAGCAGCTCATCATGGAGGTCACAAAATGAGCAGTTCTTC

j_call: TRBJ2-6
clone_size: -
v_call: TRBV5-8
d_call: -
cdr3_aa: CASSLVVGGANVLTF
cdr3_nt: TGTGCCAGCAGCTTGGTAGTTGGTGGGGCCAACGTCCTGACTTTC

j_call: TRBJ1-1
clone_size: -
v_call: TRBV5-1
d_call: -
cdr3_aa: CASRPGQNTEAFF
cdr3_nt: TGCGCCAGCAGACCGGGACAGAACACTGAAGCTTTCTTT

j_call: TRBJ2-7
clone_size: -
v_call: TRBV6-5
d_call: -
cdr3_aa: CAIAGTRISYEQYF
cdr3_nt: TGTGCCATCGCCGGGACTCGAATATCCTACGAGCAGTACTTC

j_call: TRBJ2-7
clone_size: -
v_call: TRBV5-1
d_call: -
cdr3_aa: CASSLQGSREQYF
cdr3_nt: TGCGCCAGCAGCTTGCAGGGATCGCGCGAGCAGTACTTC

j_call: TRBJ1-4
clone_size: medium-sized
v_call: TRBV5-1
d_call: -
cdr3_aa: CASSQGTLDEKLFF
cdr3_nt: TGCGCCAGCAGCCAAGGGACATTGGATGAAAAACTGTTTTTT

j_call: TRBJ2-7
clone_size: few
v_call: TRBV14
d_call: TRBD1
cdr3_aa: CASSRDRVSEQYF
cdr3_nt: TGTGCCAGCAGCCGTGACAGGGTCAGCGAGCAGTACTTC

j_call: TRBJ1-4
clone_size: -
v_call: TRBV3-1/TRBV3-2
d_call: -
cdr3_aa: CASSQGGVGGREKLFF
cdr3_nt: TGTGCCAGCAGCCAGGGGGGGGTCGGAGGTCGGGAAAAACTGTTTTTT

j_call: TRBJ2-2
clone_size: -
v_call: TRBV19
d_call: -
cdr3_aa: CASSRQTQGGELFF
cdr3_nt: TGTGCCAGTTCGAGACAAACCCAGGGCGGGGAGCTGTTTTTT

j_call: TRBJ2-1
clone_size: -
v_call: TRBV5-1
d_call: TRBD1
cdr3_aa: CASSSRTGVEGYNEQFF
cdr3_nt: TGCGCCAGCAGCAGTAGGACAGGGGTGGAGGGTTACAATGAGCAGTTCTTC